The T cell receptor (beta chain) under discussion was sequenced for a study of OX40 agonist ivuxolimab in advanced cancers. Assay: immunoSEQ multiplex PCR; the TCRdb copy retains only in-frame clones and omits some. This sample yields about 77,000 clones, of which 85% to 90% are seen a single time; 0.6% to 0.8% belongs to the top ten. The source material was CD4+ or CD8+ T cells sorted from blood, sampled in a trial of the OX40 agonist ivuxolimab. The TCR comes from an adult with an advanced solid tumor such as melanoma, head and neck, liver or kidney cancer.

CDR3 in DNA: TGCGCCAGCAGCCAAGAACCGCGAGGGGAGACCCAGTACTTC. Protein: CASSQEPRGETQYF. The chain is built from TRBV4-3 and TRBJ2-5; possible D gene TRBD2, 5 bases. Germline V gene lookup returns CDR1 LGHNA and CDR2 YSLEER. The CDR3 is 14 residues long. Between the trimmed V and J ends, which lost 0 bases and 5 bases, there was a span of 10 bases.